This is a list of T cell receptor beta chains from one sample in a study of cytomegalovirus exposure and HLA in healthy donors. Only in-frame clones appear in the TCRdb table, and some are missing; sequencing was by immunoSEQ multiplex PCR. This sample carries roughly 120,000 clones, about 86% of them seen once, and the ten largest clones take around 4.2%. The sequencing sample was made of PBMCs. Source of these receptors: a woman aged 25 to 39 in good health and CMV-seronegative. CDR3s include the opening cysteine and the closing phenylalanine or tryptophan. Each record gives: J gene, D gene, clone size, V gene, CDR3 protein, CDR3 DNA. D genes are given only for firm matches. Some rows have no size entry. The others give once, few or many, or a class for an expanded clone.

>TRBJ1-4|NA|NA|TRBV9
CASSVGTRNEKLFF
TGTGCCAGCAGCGTAGGGACACGTAATGAAAAACTGTTTTTT
>TRBJ1-2|TRBD1|NA|TRBV6-6
CASSYSGTGGYGYTF
TGTGCCAGCAGTTACTCGGGGACAGGGGGCTATGGCTACACCTTC
>TRBJ1-2|NA|NA|TRBV7-9
CSSSGGDRPLNYGYTF
TGTTCCAGCAGTGGGGGCGACAGACCTCTCAACTATGGCTACACCTTC
>TRBJ1-1|TRBD1|NA|TRBV19
CASRRQGDWEAFF
TGTGCCAGTAGGCGACAGGGGGATTGGGAAGCTTTCTTT
>TRBJ2-1|TRBD2|once|TRBV10-3
CAISEYPSGSHNEQFF
TGTGCCATCAGTGAGTACCCTAGCGGGAGCCACAATGAGCAGTTCTTC
>TRBJ2-1|TRBD2|NA|TRBV7-3
CASSLSGLAGVSEQFF
TGTGCCAGCAGCTTATCCGGACTAGCGGGAGTAAGCGAGCAGTTCTTC
>TRBJ2-6|TRBD2|NA|TRBV13
CASSHRLAGSSGANVLTF
TGTGCCAGCAGCCACCGACTAGCGGGGTCCTCTGGGGCCAACGTCCTGACTTTC
>TRBJ2-7|TRBD1|NA|TRBV13
CASSTTTGASYEQYF
TGTGCCAGCAGCACAACGACAGGGGCCTCCTACGAGCAGTACTTC
>TRBJ2-7|NA|NA|TRBV2
CARRDSSYEQYF
TGTGCCAGGAGGGACTCCTCCTACGAGCAGTACTTC
>TRBJ2-7|NA|few|TRBV19
CASSIDGNYEQYF
TGTGCCAGTAGTATAGATGGCAACTACGAGCAGTACTTC
>TRBJ2-6|NA|NA|TRBV7-9
CASSLGVSGANVLTF
TGTGCCAGCAGCTTAGGAGTCTCTGGGGCCAACGTCCTGACTTTC